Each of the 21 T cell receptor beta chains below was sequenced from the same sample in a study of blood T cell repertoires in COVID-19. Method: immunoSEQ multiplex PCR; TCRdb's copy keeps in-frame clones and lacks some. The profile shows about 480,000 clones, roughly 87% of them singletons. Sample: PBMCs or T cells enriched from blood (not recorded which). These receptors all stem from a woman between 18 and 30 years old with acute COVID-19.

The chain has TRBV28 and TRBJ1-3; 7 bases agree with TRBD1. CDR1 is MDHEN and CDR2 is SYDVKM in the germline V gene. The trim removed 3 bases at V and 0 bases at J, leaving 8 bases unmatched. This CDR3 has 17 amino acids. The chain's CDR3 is CASSLGQKRSSGNTIYF. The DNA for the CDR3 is TGTGCCAGCAGTTTGGGACAGAAAAGAAGCTCTGGAAACACCATATATTTT.

As DNA, the CDR3 is TGTGCCAGCAGCAAAACCGGGATTCCCACAGATACGCAGTATTTT. This sequence encodes CASSKTGIPTDTQYF. The genes are TRBV7-3 and TRBJ2-3; weak D call: TRBD2 (5 bases). CDR3 length: 15 residues. With 5 bases removed from V and 2 bases from J, the gap between germline ends came to 14 bases. CDR1 SGHTA and CDR2 FQGTGA come from the germline V gene.

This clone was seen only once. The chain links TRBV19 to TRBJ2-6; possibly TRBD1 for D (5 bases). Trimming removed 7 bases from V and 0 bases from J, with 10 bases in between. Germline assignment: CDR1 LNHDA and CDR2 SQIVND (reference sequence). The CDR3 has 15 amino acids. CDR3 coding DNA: TGTGCCAGTACCAGGGCGAGCTCTGGGGCCAACGTCCTGACTTTC. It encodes CASTRASSGANVLTF.

The DNA of the CDR3 is TGTGCCAGCAGTCTCCCGGGGGATTCACCCCTCCACTTT. The encoded protein is CASSLPGDSPLHF. The chain carries TRBV6-5 and TRBJ1-6; D is possibly TRBD1 (5 bases). Trimming removed 5 bases at V and 8 bases at J, with 10 bases between. CDR1 and CDR2 (germline): MNHEY, SVGAGI. This CDR3 spans 13 amino acids.

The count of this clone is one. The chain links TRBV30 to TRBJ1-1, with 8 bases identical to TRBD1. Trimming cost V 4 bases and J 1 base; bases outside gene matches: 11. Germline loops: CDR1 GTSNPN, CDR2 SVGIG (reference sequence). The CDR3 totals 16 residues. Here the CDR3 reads CAWTGWADRANTEAFF. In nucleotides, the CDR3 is TGTGCCTGGACCGGATGGGCGGACAGGGCGAACACTGAAGCTTTCTTT.

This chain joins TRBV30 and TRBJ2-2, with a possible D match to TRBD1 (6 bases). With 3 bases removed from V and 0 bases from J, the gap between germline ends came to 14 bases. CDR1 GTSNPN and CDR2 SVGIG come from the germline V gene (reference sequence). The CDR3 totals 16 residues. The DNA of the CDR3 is TGTGCCTGGAGGGGAATAGGACAGACGAACACCGGGGAGCTGTTTTTT. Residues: CAWRGIGQTNTGELFF.

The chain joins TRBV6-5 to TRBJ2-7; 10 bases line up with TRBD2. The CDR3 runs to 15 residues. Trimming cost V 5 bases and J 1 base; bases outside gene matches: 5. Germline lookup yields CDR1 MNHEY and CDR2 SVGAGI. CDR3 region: CASSLAGVGSYEQYF. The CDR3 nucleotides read TGTGCCAGCAGTCTAGCGGGAGTCGGGTCCTACGAGCAGTACTTC.

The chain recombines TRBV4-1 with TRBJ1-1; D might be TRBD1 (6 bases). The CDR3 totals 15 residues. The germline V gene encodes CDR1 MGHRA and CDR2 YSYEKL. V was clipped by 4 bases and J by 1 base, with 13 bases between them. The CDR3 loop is CASSLSNRANTEAFF. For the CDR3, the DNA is TGCGCCAGCAGCCTCTCGAACAGGGCGAACACTGAAGCTTTCTTT.

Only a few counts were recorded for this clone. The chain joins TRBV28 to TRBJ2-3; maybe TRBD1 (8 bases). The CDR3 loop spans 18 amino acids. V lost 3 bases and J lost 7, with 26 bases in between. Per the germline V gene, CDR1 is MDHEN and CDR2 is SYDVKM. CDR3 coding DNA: TGTGCCAGCAGTTTTCGACAGGGGACGCAGCGGGAAGGGTATACGCAGTATTTT. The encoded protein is CASSFRQGTQREGYTQYF.

CDR3 sequence reads: CASSPGTGMSYGYTF. CDR3 DNA sequence: TGTGCCAGCAGTCCTGGGACAGGTATGAGCTATGGCTACACCTTC. This chain joins TRBV27 and TRBJ1-2, with 8 bases fitting TRBD1. The CDR3 sequence is 15 residues long. Trimming took 5 bases from V and 4 from J; bases not matched to a gene: 9. Germline CDR1 reads MNHEY; CDR2 reads SMNVEV (reference sequence).

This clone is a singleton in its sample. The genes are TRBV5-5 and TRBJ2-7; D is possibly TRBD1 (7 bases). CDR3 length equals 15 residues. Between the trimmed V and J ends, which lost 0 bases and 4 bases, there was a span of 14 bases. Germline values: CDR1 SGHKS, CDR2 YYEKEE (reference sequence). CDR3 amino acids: CASSLGGGAGYEQYF. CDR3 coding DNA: TGTGCCAGCAGCTTGGGAGGGGGCGCGGGGTACGAGCAGTACTTC. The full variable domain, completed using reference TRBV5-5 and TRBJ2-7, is DAGVTQSPTHLIKTRGQQVTLRCSPISGHKSVSWYQQVLGQGPQFIFQYYEKEERGRGNFPDRFSARQFPNYSSELNVNALLLGDSALYLCASSLGGGAGYEQYFGPGTRLTVT.

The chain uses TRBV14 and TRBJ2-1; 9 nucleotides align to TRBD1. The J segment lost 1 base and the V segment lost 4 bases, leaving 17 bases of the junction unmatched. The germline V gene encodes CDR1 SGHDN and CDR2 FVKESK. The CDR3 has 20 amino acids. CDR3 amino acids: CASSLMRQGDWLRSYNEQFF. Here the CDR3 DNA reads TGTGCCAGCAGCCTAATGAGACAGGGGGATTGGCTGAGATCCTACAATGAGCAGTTCTTC.

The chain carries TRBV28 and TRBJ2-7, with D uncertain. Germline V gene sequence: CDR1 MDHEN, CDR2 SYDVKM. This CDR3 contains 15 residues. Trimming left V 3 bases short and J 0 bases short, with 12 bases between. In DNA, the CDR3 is TGTGCCAGCAGTTTGGCACCGGGTCTCTCCTACGAGCAGTACTTC. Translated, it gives CASSLAPGLSYEQYF.

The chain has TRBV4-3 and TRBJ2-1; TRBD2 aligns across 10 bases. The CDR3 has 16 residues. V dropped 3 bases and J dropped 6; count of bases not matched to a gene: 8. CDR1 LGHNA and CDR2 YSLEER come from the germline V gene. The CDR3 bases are TGCGCCAGCAGCCAGGACGAGCGGGAGGGATTCAATGAGCAGTTCTTC. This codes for CASSQDEREGFNEQFF.

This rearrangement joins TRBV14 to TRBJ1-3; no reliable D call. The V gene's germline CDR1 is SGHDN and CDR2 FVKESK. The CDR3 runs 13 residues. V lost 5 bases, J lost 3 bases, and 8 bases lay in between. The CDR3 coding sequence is TGTGCCAGCAGCTCCGGACTTGGAAACACCATATATTTT. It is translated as CASSSGLGNTIYF.

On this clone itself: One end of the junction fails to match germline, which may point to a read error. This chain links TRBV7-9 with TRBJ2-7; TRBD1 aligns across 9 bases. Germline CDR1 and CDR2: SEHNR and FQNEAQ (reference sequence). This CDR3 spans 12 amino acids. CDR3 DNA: TGTGCCAGCAGCGCAATCCGGGACAGGGAACACTTC. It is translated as CASSAIRDREHF. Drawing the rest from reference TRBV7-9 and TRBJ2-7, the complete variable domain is DTGVSQNPRHKITKRGQNVTFRCDPISEHNRLYWYRQTLGQGPEFLTYFQNEAQLEKSRLLSDRFSAERPKGSFSTLEIQRTEQGDSAMYLCASSAIRDREHFGPGTRLTVT.

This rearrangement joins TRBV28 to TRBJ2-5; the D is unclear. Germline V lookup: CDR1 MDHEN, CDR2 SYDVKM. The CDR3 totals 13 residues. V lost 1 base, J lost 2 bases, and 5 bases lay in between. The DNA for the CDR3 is TGTGCCAGCAGTTTATCACTACAAGAGACCCAGTACTTC. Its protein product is CASSLSLQETQYF.

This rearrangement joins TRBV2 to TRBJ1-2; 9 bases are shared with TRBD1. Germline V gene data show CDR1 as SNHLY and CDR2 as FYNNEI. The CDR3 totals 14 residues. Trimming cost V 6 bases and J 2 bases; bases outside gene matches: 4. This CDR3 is CASSGQGWNYGYTF. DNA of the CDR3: TGTGCCAGCAGCGGACAGGGGTGGAACTATGGCTACACCTTC.

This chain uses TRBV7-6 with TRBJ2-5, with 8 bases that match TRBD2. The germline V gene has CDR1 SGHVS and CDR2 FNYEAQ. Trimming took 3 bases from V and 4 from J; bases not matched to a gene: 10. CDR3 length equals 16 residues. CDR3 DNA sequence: TGTGCCAGCAGCTTTTTTTCTTCGGCGGGGGGAGAGACCCAGTACTTC. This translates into CASSFFSSAGGETQYF.

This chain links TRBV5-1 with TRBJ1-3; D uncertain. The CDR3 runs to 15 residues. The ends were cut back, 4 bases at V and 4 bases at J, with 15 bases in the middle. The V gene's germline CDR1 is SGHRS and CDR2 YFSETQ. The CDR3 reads CASSLPRTGGNTIYF. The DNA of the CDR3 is TGCGCCAGCAGCCTCCCTCGGACTGGCGGAAACACCATATATTTT.

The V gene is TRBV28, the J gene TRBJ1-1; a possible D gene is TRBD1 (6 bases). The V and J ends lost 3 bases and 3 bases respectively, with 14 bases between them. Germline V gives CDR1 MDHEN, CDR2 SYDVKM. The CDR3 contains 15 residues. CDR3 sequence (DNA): TGTGCCAGCAGTTTGGGGGCTTTGGGTGACACTGAAGCTTTCTTT. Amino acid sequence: CASSLGALGDTEAFF.